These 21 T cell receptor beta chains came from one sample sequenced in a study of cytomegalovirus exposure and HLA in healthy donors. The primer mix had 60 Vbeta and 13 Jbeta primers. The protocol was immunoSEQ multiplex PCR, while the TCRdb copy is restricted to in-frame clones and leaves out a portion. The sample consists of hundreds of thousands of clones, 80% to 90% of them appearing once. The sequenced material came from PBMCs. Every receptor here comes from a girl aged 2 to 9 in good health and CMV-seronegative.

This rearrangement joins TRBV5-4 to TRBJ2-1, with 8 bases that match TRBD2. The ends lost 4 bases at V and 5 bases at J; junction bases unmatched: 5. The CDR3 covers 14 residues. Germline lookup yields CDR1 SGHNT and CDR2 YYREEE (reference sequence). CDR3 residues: CASSASGSHNEQFF. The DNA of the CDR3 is TGTGCCAGCAGCGCAAGCGGGAGCCACAATGAGCAGTTCTTC.

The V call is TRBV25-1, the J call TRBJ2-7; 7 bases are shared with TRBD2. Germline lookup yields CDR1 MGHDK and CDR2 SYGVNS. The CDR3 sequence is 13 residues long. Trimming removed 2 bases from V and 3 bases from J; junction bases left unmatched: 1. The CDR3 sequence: CASSEGGGYEQYF. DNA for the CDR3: TGTGCCAGCAGTGAAGGCGGGGGCTACGAGCAGTACTTC.

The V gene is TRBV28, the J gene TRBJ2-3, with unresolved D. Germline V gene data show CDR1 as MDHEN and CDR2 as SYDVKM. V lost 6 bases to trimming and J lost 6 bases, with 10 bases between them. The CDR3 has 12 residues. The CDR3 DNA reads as TGTGCCAGCAGATTAGCAGGTGATACGCAGTATTTT. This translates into CASRLAGDTQYF.

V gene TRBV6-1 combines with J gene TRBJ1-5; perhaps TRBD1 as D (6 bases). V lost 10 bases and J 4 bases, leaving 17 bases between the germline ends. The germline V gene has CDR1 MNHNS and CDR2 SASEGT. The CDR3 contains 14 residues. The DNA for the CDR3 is TGTGCCACCACCTTAACAGGGCCGAATCAGCCCCAGCATTTT. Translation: CATTLTGPNQPQHF.

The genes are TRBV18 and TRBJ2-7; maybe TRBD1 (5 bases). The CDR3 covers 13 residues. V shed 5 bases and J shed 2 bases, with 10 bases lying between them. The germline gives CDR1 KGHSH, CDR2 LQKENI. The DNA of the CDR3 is TGTGCCAGCTCAACCCAGGGCCCCTACGAGCAGTACTTC. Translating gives CASSTQGPYEQYF. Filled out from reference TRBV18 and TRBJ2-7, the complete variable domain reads NAGVMQNPRHLVRRRGQEARLRCSPMKGHSHVYWYRQLPEEGLKFMVYLQKENIIDESGMPKERFSAEFPKEGPSILRIQQVVRGDSAAYFCASSTQGPYEQYFGPGTRLTVT.

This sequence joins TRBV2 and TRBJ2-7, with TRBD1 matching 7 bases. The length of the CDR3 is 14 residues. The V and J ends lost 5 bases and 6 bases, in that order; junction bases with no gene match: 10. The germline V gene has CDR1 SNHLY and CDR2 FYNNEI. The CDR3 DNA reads TGTGCCAGCAGTCCAGGGGGAAGGGGGTGCGAGCAGTACTTC. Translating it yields CASSPGGRGCEQYF.

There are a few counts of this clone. The CDR3 region has the DNA TGTGCCGCAGTGGTGGGAGTAGTCAAAGGGACGGGAGATAGCAATCAGCCCCAGCATTTT. It codes for CAAVVGVVKGTGDSNQPQHF. The chain links TRBV30 to TRBJ1-5; tentatively, D is TRBD1 (5 bases). Trimming removed 8 bases from V and 0 bases from J, with 32 bases in between. The length of the CDR3 is 20 residues. Germline values: CDR1 GTSNPN, CDR2 SVGIG (reference sequence).

The CDR3 sequence: CASRRTSLPGELFF. The CDR3 bases are TGTGCCAGCAGGAGGACTAGCCTTCCCGGGGAGCTGTTTTTT. This chain connects TRBV14 to TRBJ2-2; 8 positions match TRBD2. The V segment lost 6 bases and the J segment 6 bases; nucleotides outside the gene matches: 6. Germline V CDR1 and CDR2: SGHDN, FVKESK. The CDR3 has 14 amino acids. Full variable domain (rest looked up from reference TRBV14 and TRBJ2-2): EAGVTQFPSHSVIEKGQTVTLRCDPISGHDNLYWYRRVMGKEIKFLLHFVKESKQDESGMPNNRFLAERTGGTYSTLKVQPAELEDSGVYFCASRRTSLPGELFFGEGSRLTVL.

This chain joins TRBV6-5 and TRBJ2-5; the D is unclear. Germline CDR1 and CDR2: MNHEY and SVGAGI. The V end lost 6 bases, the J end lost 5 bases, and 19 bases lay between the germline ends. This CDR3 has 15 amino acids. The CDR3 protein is CASRNRRVSEETQYF. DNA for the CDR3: TGTGCCAGCAGGAACCGCCGGGTCAGCGAGGAGACCCAGTACTTC.

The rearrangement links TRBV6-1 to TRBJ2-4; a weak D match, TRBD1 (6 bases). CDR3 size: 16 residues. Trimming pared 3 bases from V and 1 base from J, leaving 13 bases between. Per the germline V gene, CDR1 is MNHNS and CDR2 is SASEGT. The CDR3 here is CASSEGTPRAKNIQYF. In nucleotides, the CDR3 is TGTGCCAGCAGTGAGGGGACACCCAGGGCCAAAAACATTCAGTACTTC.

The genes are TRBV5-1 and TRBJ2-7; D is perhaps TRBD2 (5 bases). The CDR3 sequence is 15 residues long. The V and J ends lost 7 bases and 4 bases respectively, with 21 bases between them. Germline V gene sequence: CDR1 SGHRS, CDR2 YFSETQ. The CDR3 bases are TGCGCCAGCCGCAAGGACTTCGGCGTCTATTACGAGCAGTACTTC. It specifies CASRKDFGVYYEQYF.

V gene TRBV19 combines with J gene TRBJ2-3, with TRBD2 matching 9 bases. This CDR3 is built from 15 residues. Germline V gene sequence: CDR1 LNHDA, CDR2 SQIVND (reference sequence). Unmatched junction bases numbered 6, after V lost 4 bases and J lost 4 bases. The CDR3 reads CASSTLAGVADTQYF. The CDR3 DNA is TGTGCCAGTAGTACTTTAGCGGGAGTAGCAGATACGCAGTATTTT.

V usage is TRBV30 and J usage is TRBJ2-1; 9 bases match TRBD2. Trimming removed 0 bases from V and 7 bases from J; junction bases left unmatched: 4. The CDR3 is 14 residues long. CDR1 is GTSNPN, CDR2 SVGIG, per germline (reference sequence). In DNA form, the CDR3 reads TGTGCCTGGAGTGTAAGAGCGGGGGGAAATGAGCAGTTCTTC. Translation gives CAWSVRAGGNEQFF.

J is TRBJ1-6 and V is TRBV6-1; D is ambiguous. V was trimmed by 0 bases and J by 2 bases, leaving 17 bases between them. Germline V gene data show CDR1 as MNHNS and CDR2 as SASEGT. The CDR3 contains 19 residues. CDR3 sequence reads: CASSEASYIRSPYNSPLHF. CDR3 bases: TGTGCCAGCAGTGAAGCTTCCTACATAAGGAGCCCCTATAATTCACCCCTCCACTTT.

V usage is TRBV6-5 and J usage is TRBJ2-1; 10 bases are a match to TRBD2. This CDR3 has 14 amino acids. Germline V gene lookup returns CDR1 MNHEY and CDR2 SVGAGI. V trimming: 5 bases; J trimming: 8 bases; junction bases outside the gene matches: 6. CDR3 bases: TGTGCCAGCAGTGGACTAGCGGACGGCGATGAGCAGTTCTTC. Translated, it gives CASSGLADGDEQFF.

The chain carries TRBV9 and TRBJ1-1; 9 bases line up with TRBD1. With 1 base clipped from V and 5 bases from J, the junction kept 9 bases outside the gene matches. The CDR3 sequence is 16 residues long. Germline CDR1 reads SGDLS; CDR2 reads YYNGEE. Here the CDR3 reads CASSVTHVDRGTEAFF. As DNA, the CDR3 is TGTGCCAGCAGCGTAACCCACGTTGACAGGGGGACTGAAGCTTTCTTT.

CDR3 nucleotide sequence: TGTGCTAGTGGTTTGGACGGACTAGCAGAGACCCAGTACTTC. Protein product: CASGLDGLAETQYF. The chain couples TRBV12-5 to TRBJ2-5; 8 bases are shared with TRBD2. Germline CDR1 and CDR2: LGHNT and FRNRAP. The V and J ends lost 1 base and 4 bases, in that order; junction bases with no gene match: 2. This CDR3 is 14 amino acids long.

The CDR3 nucleotides are TGTGCCAGCAGCTTATTCCTGCGGGCACATTCCTACGAGCAGTACTTC. Its protein product is CASSLFLRAHSYEQYF. The chain combines TRBV7-3 with TRBJ2-7; the D gene is possibly TRBD2 (5 bases). The germline gives CDR1 SGHTA, CDR2 FQGTGA. The CDR3 extends over 16 amino acids. V was shortened by 2 bases and J by 1 base, with 15 bases between the two germline ends.

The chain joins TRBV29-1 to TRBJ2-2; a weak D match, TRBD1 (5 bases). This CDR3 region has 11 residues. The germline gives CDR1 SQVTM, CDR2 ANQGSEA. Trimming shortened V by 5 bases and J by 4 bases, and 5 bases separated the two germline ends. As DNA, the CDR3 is TGCAGCGTTACAGGCACCGGGGAGCTGTTTTTT. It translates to CSVTGTGELFF.

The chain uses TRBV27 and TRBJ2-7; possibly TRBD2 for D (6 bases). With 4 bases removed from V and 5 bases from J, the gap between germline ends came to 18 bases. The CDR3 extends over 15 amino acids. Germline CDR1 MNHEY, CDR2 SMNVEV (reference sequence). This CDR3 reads CASSSALGGLNEQYF. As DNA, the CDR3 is TGTGCCAGCAGTTCGGCCTTAGGAGGACTAAACGAGCAGTACTTC.

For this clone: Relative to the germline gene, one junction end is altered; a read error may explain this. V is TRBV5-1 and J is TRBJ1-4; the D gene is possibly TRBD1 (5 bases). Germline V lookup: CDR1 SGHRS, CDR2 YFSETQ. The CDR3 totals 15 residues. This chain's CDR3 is CANSSAGRGNEKLFF. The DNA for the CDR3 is TGCGCCAACAGCTCCGCGGGACGGGGAAATGAAAAACTGTTTTTT.